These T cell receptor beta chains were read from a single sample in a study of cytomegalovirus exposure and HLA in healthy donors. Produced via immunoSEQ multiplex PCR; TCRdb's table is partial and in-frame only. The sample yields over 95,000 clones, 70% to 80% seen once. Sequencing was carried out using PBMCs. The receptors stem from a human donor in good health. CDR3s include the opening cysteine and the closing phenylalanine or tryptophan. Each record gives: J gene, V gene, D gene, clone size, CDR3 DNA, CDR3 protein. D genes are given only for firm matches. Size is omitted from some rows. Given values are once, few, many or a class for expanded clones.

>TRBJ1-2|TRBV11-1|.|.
TGTGCCAGCAGCTTGGGACTAAACTATGGCTACACCTTC
CASSLGLNYGYTF
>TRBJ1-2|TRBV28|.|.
TGTGCCAGCAGTCTTAAGGGAACTAGCGGCTACACCTTC
CASSLKGTSGYTF
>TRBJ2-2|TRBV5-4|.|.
TGTGCCAGCAGCGTCATAGGGGCGAACACCGGGGAGCTGTTTTTT
CASSVIGANTGELFF
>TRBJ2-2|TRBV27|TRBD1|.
TGTGCCAGCAGTTTATTACCCGGGACAGGGGGTGGTACCGGGGAGCTGTTTTTT
CASSLLPGTGGGTGELFF
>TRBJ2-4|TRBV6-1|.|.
TGTGCCAGCAGTGAAAATATCCGTCAGGGGGGACAAACATTCAGTAACTTC
CASSENIRQGGQTFSNF
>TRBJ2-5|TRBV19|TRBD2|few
TGTGCCAGTAGTTCCGTCGGGGGGGGGCAAGAGACCCAGTACTTC
CASSSVGGGQETQYF
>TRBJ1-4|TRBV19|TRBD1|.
TGTGCCAGTAGTATCGGACAGGGCAGGGGAAATGAAAAACTGTTTTTT
CASSIGQGRGNEKLFF
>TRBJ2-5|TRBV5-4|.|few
TGTGCCAGCAGCTTAGGCGGCTATGAGACCCAGTACTTC
CASSLGGYETQYF
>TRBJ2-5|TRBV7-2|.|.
TGTGCCAGCAGCTTAGGTCCAGTCCAAGAGACCCAGTACTTC
CASSLGPVQETQYF
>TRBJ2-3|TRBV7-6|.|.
TGTGCCAGCAGCAGAAGAAGTAGTGATACGCAGTATTTT
CASSRRSSDTQYF
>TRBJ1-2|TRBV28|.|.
TGTGCCAGCAGTTTGTCGACAGGTTTTTCCTATGGCTACACCTTC
CASSLSTGFSYGYTF
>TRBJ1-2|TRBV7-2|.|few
TGTGCCAGCAGCTTAATAAGTCAGGGGACTGGCTACACCTTC
CASSLISQGTGYTF
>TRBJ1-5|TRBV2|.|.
TGTGCCAGCAGTGTTCAGAGCAATCAGCCCCAGCATTTT
CASSVQSNQPQHF
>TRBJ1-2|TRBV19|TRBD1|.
TGTGCCAGTAGTATAGTCGGGGGACAGAGTGGCTACACCTTC
CASSIVGGQSGYTF
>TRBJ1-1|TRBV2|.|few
TGTGCCAGCAGTGAAGCGAGGTTGGCAGGACTCACTGAAGCTTTCTTT
CASSEARLAGLTEAFF
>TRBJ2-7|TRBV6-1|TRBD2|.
TGTGCCAGCAGTGGGACTAGTTTGAACTACGAGCAGTACTTC
CASSGTSLNYEQYF
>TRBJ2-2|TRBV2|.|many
TGTGCCAGCAGTGCAGGCCCGAGGGAGCTGTTTTTT
CASSAGPRELFF
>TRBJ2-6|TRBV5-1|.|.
TGCGCCAGCAGCCCGGGACACAACTCTGGGGCCAACGTCCTGACTTTC
CASSPGHNSGANVLTF
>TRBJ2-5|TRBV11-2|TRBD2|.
TGTGCCAGCAGCTTGCTGGCAACTAGCGGGGGGGTGTACCAAGAGACCCAGTACTTC
CASSLLATSGGVYQETQYF
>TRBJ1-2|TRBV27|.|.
TGTGCCAGCAGTGCCAATGAGGGGGGGCGTCTGTATGGCTACACCTTC
CASSANEGGRLYGYTF
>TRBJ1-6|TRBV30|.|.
TGTGCCTGGAGGAGGGGAGGGGTGGGGTATTCACCCCTCCACTTT
CAWRRGGVGYSPLHF
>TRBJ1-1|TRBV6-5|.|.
TGTGCCAGCAGTTACAGGGGAATGAACACTGAAGCTTTCTTT
CASSYRGMNTEAFF
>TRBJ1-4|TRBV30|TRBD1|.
TGTGCCTGGAGTCCCCCCGGGACAGGGGATGAAAAACTGTTTTTT
CAWSPPGTGDEKLFF
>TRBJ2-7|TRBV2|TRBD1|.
TGTGCCAGCAGTGAATTGGGACAGACCTCCTACGAGCAGTACTTC
CASSELGQTSYEQYF
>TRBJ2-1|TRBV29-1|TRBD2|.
TGCAGCACACGGGGGGGACTCGTCAATGAGCAGTTCTTC
CSTRGGLVNEQFF
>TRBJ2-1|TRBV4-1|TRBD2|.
TGCGCCAGCAGCCAAGATCGGGTCCGGCTAGCGGGAGTTAATGAGCAGTTCTTC
CASSQDRVRLAGVNEQFF
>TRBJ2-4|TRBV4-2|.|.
TGTGCCAGCAGCCAGGAAGGTCAGACTATTCAGTACTTC
CASSQEGQTIQYF
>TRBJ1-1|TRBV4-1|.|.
TGCGCCAGCAGCCAAGATGCGGGACGGAGTGCTTTCTTT
CASSQDAGRSAFF